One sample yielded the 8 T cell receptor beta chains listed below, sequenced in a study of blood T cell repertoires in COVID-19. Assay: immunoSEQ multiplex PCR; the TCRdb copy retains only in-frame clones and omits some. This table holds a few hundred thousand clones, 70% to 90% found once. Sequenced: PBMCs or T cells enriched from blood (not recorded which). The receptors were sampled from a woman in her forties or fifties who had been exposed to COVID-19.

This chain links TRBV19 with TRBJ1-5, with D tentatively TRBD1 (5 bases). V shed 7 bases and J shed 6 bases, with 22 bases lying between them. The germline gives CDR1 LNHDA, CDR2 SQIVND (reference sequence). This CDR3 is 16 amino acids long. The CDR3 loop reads CASTPGDRPGGQPQHF. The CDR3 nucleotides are TGTGCCAGTACCCCTGGTGACCGCCCCGGGGGTCAGCCCCAGCATTTT.

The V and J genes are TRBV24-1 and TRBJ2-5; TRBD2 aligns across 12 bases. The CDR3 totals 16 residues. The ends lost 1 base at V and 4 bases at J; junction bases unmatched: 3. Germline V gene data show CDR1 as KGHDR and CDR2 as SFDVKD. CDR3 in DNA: TGTGCCACCAGTGATTTTCTAGCGGGGGGGCGAGAGACCCAGTACTTC. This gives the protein CATSDFLAGGRETQYF.

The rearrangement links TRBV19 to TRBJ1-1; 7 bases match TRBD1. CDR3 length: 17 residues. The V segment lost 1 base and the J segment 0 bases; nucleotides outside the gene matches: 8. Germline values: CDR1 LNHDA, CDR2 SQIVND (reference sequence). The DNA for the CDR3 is TGTGCCAGTAGTATAGGACAGGGTAAAGGGATGAACACTGAAGCTTTCTTT. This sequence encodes CASSIGQGKGMNTEAFF. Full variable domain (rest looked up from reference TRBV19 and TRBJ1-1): DGGITQSPKYLFRKEGQNVTLSCEQNLNHDAMYWYRQDPGQGLRLIYYSQIVNDFQKGDIAEGYSVSREKKESFPLTVTSAQKNPTAFYLCASSIGQGKGMNTEAFFGQGTRLTVV.

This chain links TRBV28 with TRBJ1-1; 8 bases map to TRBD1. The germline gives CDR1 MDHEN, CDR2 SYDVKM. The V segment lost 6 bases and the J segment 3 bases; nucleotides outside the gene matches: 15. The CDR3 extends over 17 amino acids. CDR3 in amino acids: CASSPGQGWLVDTEAFF. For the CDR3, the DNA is TGTGCCAGCAGCCCCGGACAGGGATGGTTGGTGGACACTGAAGCTTTCTTT.

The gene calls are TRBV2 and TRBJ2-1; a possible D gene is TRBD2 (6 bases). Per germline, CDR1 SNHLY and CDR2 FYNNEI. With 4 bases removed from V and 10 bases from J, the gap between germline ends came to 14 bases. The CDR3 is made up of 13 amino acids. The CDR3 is CASSGLVAYEQFF. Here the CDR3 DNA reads TGTGCCAGCAGTGGACTAGTGGCATACGAGCAGTTCTTC.

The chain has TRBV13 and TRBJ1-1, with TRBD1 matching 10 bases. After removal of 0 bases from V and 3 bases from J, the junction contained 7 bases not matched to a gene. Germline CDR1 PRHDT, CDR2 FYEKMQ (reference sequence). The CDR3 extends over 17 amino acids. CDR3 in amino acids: CASSLGTGGVRDTEAFF. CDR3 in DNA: TGTGCCAGCAGCTTAGGGACAGGGGGCGTTAGGGACACTGAAGCTTTCTTT.

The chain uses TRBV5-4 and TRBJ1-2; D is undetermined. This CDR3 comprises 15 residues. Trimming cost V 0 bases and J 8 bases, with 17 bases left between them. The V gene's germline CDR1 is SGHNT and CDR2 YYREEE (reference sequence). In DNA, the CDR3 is TGTGCCAGCAGCTTGGAGGGCAGCGGACTTAGGGGCTACACCTTC. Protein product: CASSLEGSGLRGYTF. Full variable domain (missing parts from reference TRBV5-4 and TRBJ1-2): ETGVTQSPTHLIKTRGQQVTLRCSSQSGHNTVSWYQQALGQGPQFIFQYYREEENGRGNFPPRFSGLQFPNYSSELNVNALELDDSALYLCASSLEGSGLRGYTFGSGTRLTVV.

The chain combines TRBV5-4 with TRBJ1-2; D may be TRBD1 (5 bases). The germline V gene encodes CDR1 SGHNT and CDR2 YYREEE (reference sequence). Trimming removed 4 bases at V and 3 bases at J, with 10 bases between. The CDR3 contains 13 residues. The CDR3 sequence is CASSPGGDYGYTF. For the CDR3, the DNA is TGTGCCAGCAGCCCCGGAGGGGACTATGGCTACACCTTC. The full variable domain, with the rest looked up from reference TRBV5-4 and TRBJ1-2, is ETGVTQSPTHLIKTRGQQVTLRCSSQSGHNTVSWYQQALGQGPQFIFQYYREEENGRGNFPPRFSGLQFPNYSSELNVNALELDDSALYLCASSPGGDYGYTFGSGTRLTVV.